This TCR beta chain was sequenced for a study of OX40 agonist ivuxolimab in advanced cancers. Background on the study: Ivuxolimab is an agonistic anti-OX40 (CD134) antibody, and patients were treated with it. Findings and caveats of the study: Circulating CD4+ and CD8+ T cells showed clonal expansion by week 6 at 0.1 to 3.0 mg/kg.

Assay used: immunoSEQ multiplex PCR; TCRdb lists only in-frame clones, some missing. The table has some 16,000 clones, 70% to 90% seen once. This clone was seen a handful of times. The antigen remains unidentified. Per the germline V gene, CDR1 is MGHDK and CDR2 is SYGVNS. The CDR3 sequence is 14 residues long. V was clipped by 6 bases and J by 2 bases, with 14 bases between them. This sequence joins TRBV25-1 and TRBJ2-7, with a weak D call TRBD2 (5 bases). Material: CD4+ or CD8+ T cells sorted from blood, obtained in a trial of the OX40 agonist ivuxolimab. The sequence came from an adult with an advanced solid tumor such as melanoma, head and neck, liver or kidney cancer. The CDR3 DNA reads as TGTGCCAGCAGGGCCCCTGGAGGAACCTACGAGCAGTACTTC. Its protein product is CASRAPGGTYEQYF.